Listed here are 9 T cell receptor beta chains from one sample, sequenced in a study of blood T cells in healthy people across ages. The authors ran a second PCR of about 6 to 11 cycles using a sample-barcoded 5' primer and a J-beta primer mix. TCRdb called the 5' RACE reads again in MiXCR, with one record for every CDR3 protein. The sample has 1.5 million to 2 million distinct CDR3 sequences; about 50% are singletons. Specimen: blood. The receptors stem from a woman aged 40 to 50 in good health.

This clonotype was counted between two and nine times. J is TRBJ2-5 and V is TRBV20-1; D uncertain. Trimming shortened V by 0 bases and J by 2 bases, and 7 bases separated the two germline ends. The V gene's germline CDR1 is DFQATT and CDR2 SNEGSKA (reference sequence). The CDR3 is 13 residues long. The CDR3, as DNA: TGCAGTGCTAGAGACAGCTATCAAGAGACCCAGTACTTC. This gives the protein CSARDSYQETQYF.

This clonotype has just one count. The chain links TRBV12-3 or TRBV12-4 to TRBJ2-5, with a weak D call TRBD1 (5 bases). The J call may be in error: the DNA end matches TRBJ2-1 better. The CDR3 is 13 residues long. Written as DNA, the CDR3 is TGTGCCAGCAGTGTTGGGGCACAAGAGACCCAGTTCTTC. It codes for CASSVGAQETQFF.

This clonotype was counted only a few times. V and J are TRBV7-2 and TRBJ2-3; D is unresolved. The CDR3 is 15 residues long. The germline V gene encodes CDR1 SGHTA and CDR2 FQGNSA. Trimming took 0 bases from V and 0 from J, leaving 7 bases between them. In DNA, the CDR3 is TGTGCCAGCAGCTTAGCCCCCCCGAGCACAGATACGCAGTATTTT. Translated, it gives CASSLAPPSTDTQYF.

V and J are TRBV18 and TRBJ1-2; D remains unclear. Per the germline V gene, CDR1 is KGHSH and CDR2 is LQKENI. V lost 0 bases, J lost 6 bases, and 5 bases lay in between. The CDR3 is made up of 12 amino acids. CDR3 coding DNA: TGTGCCAGCTCACCACCCCTTGATGGCTACACCTTC. It encodes CASSPPLDGYTF.

This chain connects TRBV5-1 to TRBJ2-1; no clear D. CDR1 and CDR2 from the germline V gene are SGHRS and YFSETQ. V gave up 5 bases and J gave up 10 bases, with 10 bases separating them. The CDR3 runs 11 residues. This CDR3 reads CASRDELEQFF. The CDR3 DNA reads TGCGCCAGCAGGGATGAGTTAGAGCAGTTCTTC.

This rearrangement joins TRBV5-5 to TRBJ2-3; no definite D call. CDR3 length: 14 amino acids. The V end lost 4 bases, the J end lost 1 base, and 10 bases lay between the germline ends. Germline V CDR1 and CDR2: SGHKS, YYEKEE (reference sequence). CDR3 amino acids: CASSRSPGTDTQYF. As DNA, the CDR3 is TGTGCCAGCAGCCGGTCCCCTGGCACAGATACGCAGTATTTT.

This clonotype was observed a few times. The V and J genes are TRBV4-3 and TRBJ1-2; TRBD1 matches 9 bases. Germline assignment: CDR1 LGHNA and CDR2 YSLEER. The length of the CDR3 is 18 residues. J lost 0 bases, V lost 0 bases, and 8 bases had no gene match. CDR3: CASSQDGIGTGSNYGYTF. CDR3 nucleotide sequence: TGCGCCAGCAGCCAAGATGGGATAGGGACAGGGTCTAACTATGGCTACACCTTC.

The CDR3 DNA reads as TGTGCCATCAGTGAGAGTGCTTCTGGGGCCAACGTCCTGACTTTC. Residues: CAISESASGANVLTF. The rearrangement joins TRBV10-3 to TRBJ2-6, with D uncertain. Trimming stripped 2 bases from V and 1 base from J, with 6 bases between. The CDR3 covers 15 residues. Germline assignment: CDR1 ENHRY and CDR2 SYGVKD.

The chain uses TRBV12-3 or TRBV12-4 and TRBJ2-1; tentatively, D is TRBD2 (5 bases). The V gene lost 3 bases and the J gene lost 10 bases, with 10 bases spanning the gap. The CDR3 runs 12 residues. The CDR3 loop is CASSLYWREQFF. In nucleotides, the CDR3 is TGTGCCAGCAGTTTGTATTGGAGGGAGCAGTTCTTC.